This TCR beta chain was identified during a study of beta chain features in type 1 diabetes. On this clone: Its antigen is not known.

One heparinised blood draw averaging around 100 mL was given by each donor. By way of CD45RO/CCR7/CD25/CD127/CD95/CD27, the CD4+ regulatory, stem cell-like memory, central memory and naive cells were sorted. Expressed TCRB transcripts were sequenced, since all the RNA that had been isolated was reverse transcribed. The repertoire was sequenced with immunoSEQ multiplex PCR; TCRdb's copy has only in-frame clones and lacks some. The sample has roughly 40,000 clones; approximately 49% are singletons. Study results and caveats: A closer apparent resemblance between naive, central memory and Treg TCRB repertoires was seen in patients than in healthy donors.

The CDR3 has 14 amino acids. The ends lost 5 bases at V and 7 bases at J; junction bases unmatched: 4. Germline V gives CDR1 SGHNT, CDR2 YYREEE (reference sequence). The rearrangement joins TRBV5-4 to TRBJ1-6; 9 bases are shared with TRBD1. The sample comprised central memory CD4+ T cells from blood. The clonotype was recovered from a woman aged 18 to 35 in good health. CDR3 sequence (DNA): TGTGCCAGCAGTTCCGGGACAGGGAATTCACCCCTCCACTTT. Translation gives CASSSGTGNSPLHF.